This entry features one T cell receptor (beta chain) sequence. The sample is drawn from a study of cytomegalovirus exposure and HLA in healthy donors. The ends lost 4 bases at V and 3 bases at J; junction bases unmatched: 9. CDR1 is SEHNR and CDR2 is FQNEAQ in the germline V gene (reference sequence). The CDR3 covers 15 residues. Researchers ran the PCR with 60 Vbeta and 13 Jbeta primers. Clones were sequenced by immunoSEQ multiplex PCR, and TCRdb holds only the in-frame ones, with some missing. This sample has roughly 120,000 clones, with around 78% found just once. The genes are TRBV7-9 and TRBJ2-7, with 7 bases that match TRBD1. The sequence was obtained from a man aged 40-49 years in good health and CMV-seronegative. The sample comprised PBMCs. CDR3 sequence reads: CASSSYRDSFYEQYF. For the CDR3, the DNA is TGTGCCAGCAGCTCGTACCGGGACAGTTTCTACGAGCAGTACTTC.